Described below is a single TCR beta chain sequence and its context. Its antigen is unidentified. V lost 5 bases to trimming and J lost 8 bases, with 15 bases between them. Germline CDR1 SGHAT, CDR2 FQDESV (reference sequence). The CDR3 has 13 amino acids. These data come from a study of T cell responses to AZD1222 COVID-19 vaccine. For the study at large: Pooling covered second doses at about 4 or about 12 weeks. Study-wide results and caveats: Seropositive status at baseline applied to only a handful of AZD1222 recipients.

Some clones are missing from TCRdb's copy, which holds only in-frame ones; the method was immunoSEQ multiplex PCR. Of some 190,000 clones listed, around 92% were seen once; the top ten hold roughly 1.3%. The receptor comes from an adult in good health. Sequencing was performed on peripheral blood, taken on day 0 of AZD1222 vaccination. This chain joins TRBV11-1 and TRBJ1-1, with D perhaps matching TRBD1 (6 bases). Here the CDR3 reads CASSLGAGGEAFF. CDR3 DNA: TGTGCCAGCAGCCTCGGGGCTGGGGGCGAAGCTTTCTTT. Complete variable domain (other parts from reference TRBV11-1 and TRBJ1-1): EAEVAQSPRYKITEKSQAVAFWCDPISGHATLYWYRQILGQGPELLVQFQDESVVDDSQLPKDRFSAERLKGVDSTLKIQPAELGDSAMYLCASSLGAGGEAFFGQGTRLTVV.